This T cell receptor beta chain was identified in a study of T cells in Graves' hyperthyroidism and ophthalmopathy. The study's findings and limits: The model forecast ophthalmopathy, anticipating it by a median about 6.5 months before onset.

The sample holds a few counts of this clonotype. What it binds is not known. Template material for amplifying TCR beta CDR3 regions consisted of RNA transcripts. Primed by the HTBI set, a first-round RT-PCR was run on the TCR CDR3. TCRdb analysed the multiplex PCR reads with MiXCR anew, one entry per CDR3 protein. The table lists 600,000 to 700,000 distinct CDR3 sequences, around 15% of them singletons. Ophthalmopathy patients all had a Clinical Activity Score of at least 3, a NOSPECS grade of at least 4 and disease under 3 months old. Exclusion followed for patients with uncontrolled infection, other autoimmune disease, pregnancy or lactation. What was sequenced was blood. The sequence derives from a woman aged 40-49 years with Graves' ophthalmopathy.

CDR3 in amino acids: CASTTSGRNSYEQYF. The CDR3 nucleotides read TGTGCCAGCACAACCAGCGGGAGGAACTCCTACGAGCAGTACTTC. The chain carries TRBV12-3 or TRBV12-4 and TRBJ2-7, with TRBD2 identical over 9 bases. CDR3 length: 15 residues. V dropped 7 bases and J dropped 0; count of bases not matched to a gene: 7.